Given below is one T cell receptor beta chain in context. Sequencing used immunoSEQ multiplex PCR; TCRdb keeps in-frame clones, though not all of them. The sample shows about 200,000 clones, roughly nine tenths of them seen only once. The data were obtained in a study of blood T cell repertoires in COVID-19. Across the study: Nucleic acid was either cDNA or gDNA, and it came from T cells, B-cell-depleted T cells, or PBMCs.

The sequence derives from a woman in her forties or fifties with acute or convalescent COVID-19. Sample: peripheral blood.

The CDR3 protein is CATSDRGTGLGYGYTF. DNA of the CDR3: TGTGCCACCAGTGACCGCGGGACAGGTCTTGGATATGGCTACACCTTC. The rearrangement uses TRBV24-1 and TRBJ1-2; 8 bases match TRBD1. Trimming at V came to 4 bases and at J to 5 bases, leaving 11 bases not matched to a gene. CDR1 KGHDR and CDR2 SFDVKD come from the germline V gene. The CDR3 extends over 16 amino acids.